The clone carrying this T cell receptor beta chain was detected a few times. The antigen remains undetermined. The source of the sample is a study of human T cells and chemical hapten exposure. General study findings and limits: Those TCRs sitting above 1 in 1000 frequency stayed the same with DPC sensitization.

Germline V lookup: CDR1 SGHVS, CDR2 FQNEAQ. V shed 2 bases, J shed 5 bases, and the junction held 9 bases outside the gene matches. The CDR3 extends over 17 amino acids. Methods used by the authors: Across samples, TCR counts had a median of about 88,000 and ranged from about 23,224 to 700,000. TCRdb reprocessed the 5' RACE reads via MiXCR and lists one record per CDR3 protein. The V and J calls and clone size come from TCRdb's table, not from the authors' own analysis. This sample yields around 140,000 distinct CDR3 sequences, of which about 4% are seen a single time; over 1.2% belongs to the top ten. RNA extraction used unfractionated whole blood as the source of total RNA.

The chain recombines TRBV7-8 with TRBJ2-3, with TRBD2 matching 11 bases. The TCR sequence derives from a female donor in good health. CDR3 residues: CASSLNGMLAGGDTQYF. The DNA for the CDR3 is TGTGCCAGCAGCTTAAACGGCATGCTAGCGGGGGGAGATACGCAGTATTTT.